The clone carrying this T cell receptor (beta chain) is a singleton in its sample. Antigen unknown. This may come from a read error, since a much larger clone is one base off. TCRdb ran MiXCR on the reads and lists one entry per CDR3 protein. The data hold some 440,000 distinct CDR3 sequences, with roughly 30% observed a single time. This entry belongs to a study of T cell repertoires in cytomegalovirus infection. Study at large: Shared public TCR beta signatures pointed to both CMV infection and a matching HLA type.

Overall study findings and caveats: The ex vivo response showed dominance by HLA-C-restricted CMV-specific TCR beta clonotypes.

The CDR3 length is 14 residues. V lost 9 bases and J 1 base, leaving 15 bases between the germline ends. The germline CDR1 and CDR2 sequences are SGHTA and FQGNSA. The TCR sequence derives from a human donor in good health (CMV status not recorded). Some clones in this sample may be carry-over from other donors' samples. The chain combines TRBV7-2 with TRBJ2-5; D is uncertain. Sequences were obtained from PBMCs. The chain's CDR3 is CARSPRRSQETQYF. In DNA form, the CDR3 reads TGTGCCAGAAGCCCCCGACGGAGCCAAGAGACCCAGTACTTC.